These 15 T cell receptor beta chains came from one sample sequenced in a study of T-cell reconstitution after alpha-beta-depleted transplantation in children. The TCRbeta library was prepared with unique molecular identifiers. TCRdb analysed the PCR reads with MiXCR anew, one entry per CDR3 protein. The data hold around 680,000 distinct CDR3 sequences, with roughly 15% observed a single time. The source material was PBMCs from the stem cell graft donor, sampled from the stem cell graft. Receptors were obtained from a human donor who donated a stem cell graft to a child with acute myeloid leukemia.

The chain recombines TRBV7-2 with TRBJ2-1, with D unresolved. Trimming shortened V by 4 bases and J by 8 bases, and 15 bases separated the two germline ends. In germline, CDR1 is SGHTA, CDR2 FQGNSA. This CDR3 region has 14 residues. This CDR3 is CASSSTDGLDEQFF. The DNA of the CDR3 is TGTGCCAGCAGCTCTACGGACGGATTGGATGAGCAGTTCTTC. The entire variable domain, with the rest obtained from reference TRBV7-2 and TRBJ2-1, is as follows: GAGVSQSPSNKVTEKGKDVELRCDPISGHTALYWYRQSLGQGLEFLIYFQGNSAPDKSGLPSDRFSAERTGGSVSTLTIQRTQQEDSAVYLCASSSTDGLDEQFFGPGTRLTVL.

This clonotype was picked up a small number of times. The chain employs TRBV20-1 and TRBJ2-1; 9 bases match TRBD1. V trimming: 3 bases; J trimming: 3 bases; junction bases outside the gene matches: 12. The CDR3 consists of 17 residues. Germline V gene data show CDR1 as DFQATT and CDR2 as SNEGSKA (reference sequence). CDR3 bases: TGCAGTGCTAGGGGATGGTTGGGACAGGGACTCTACAATGAGCAGTTCTTC. As protein: CSARGWLGQGLYNEQFF.

In its sample, this clonotype was seen a few times. The rearrangement links TRBV15 to TRBJ1-2; D gene unclear. Germline V gives CDR1 LNHNV, CDR2 YYDKDF (reference sequence). Trimming pared 4 bases from V and 6 bases from J, leaving 9 bases between. The CDR3 spans 12 residues. CDR3 sequence: CATSTEFHGYTF. DNA for the CDR3: TGTGCCACCAGCACAGAGTTTCATGGCTACACCTTC.

This clonotype was detected ten times or more. V and J are TRBV29-1 and TRBJ1-2; perhaps TRBD1 as D (6 bases). Trimming took off 6 bases at V and 7 bases at J, with 15 bases between the two ends. CDR3 length equals 12 residues. Germline V gene data show CDR1 as SQVTM and CDR2 as ANQGSEA. CDR3 sequence: CSVEQGVRGYTF. In DNA form, the CDR3 reads TGCAGCGTCGAACAGGGTGTTCGTGGCTACACCTTC.

V usage is TRBV5-1 and J usage is TRBJ2-2; D may be TRBD1 (6 bases). This CDR3 is 15 amino acids long. V was trimmed by 6 bases and J by 4 bases, leaving 16 bases between them. CDR1 is SGHRS, CDR2 YFSETQ, per germline. The CDR3 coding sequence is TGCGCCAGCACCGGGGACACCCCGGGCACCGGGGAGCTGTTTTTT. Its translation: CASTGDTPGTGELFF.

This clonotype was seen many times. This chain uses TRBV20-1 with TRBJ1-2; TRBD1 matches at 7 bases. Germline V gene sequence: CDR1 DFQATT, CDR2 SNEGSKA (reference sequence). This CDR3 spans 15 amino acids. The CDR3, as DNA: TGCAGCACCGCTGGGACCCGGGACAGCCCCTATGGCTACACCTTC. Translating it yields CSTAGTRDSPYGYTF.

For this clonotype: At one of its ends the junction is not consistent with the germline gene, which may arise from a read error. The chain uses TRBV20-1 and TRBJ2-3, with TRBD2 matching 9 bases. Germline values: CDR1 DFQATT, CDR2 SNEGSKA (reference sequence). The length of the CDR3 is 17 residues. CDR3: CCARYPLAGNLQDTQYF. CDR3 DNA: TGCTGTGCTAGATACCCCCTAGCGGGGAATCTACAAGATACGCAGTATTTT.

This clonotype has just a few counts. The chain has TRBV6-1 and TRBJ2-3, with D unresolved. V lost 9 bases and J lost 2, with 15 bases in between. Germline values: CDR1 MNHNS, CDR2 SASEGT. The CDR3 spans 14 residues. CDR3: CARPLAEITDTQYF. CDR3 in DNA: TGTGCCAGGCCGCTTGCGGAGATCACAGATACGCAGTATTTT.

This clonotype was seen at least ten times. The chain couples TRBV20-1 to TRBJ2-1; 10 nucleotides align to TRBD1. Losses at the gene ends were 5 bases for V and 8 bases for J; bases not matched to a gene: 9. This CDR3 contains 14 residues. In germline, CDR1 is DFQATT, CDR2 SNEGSKA (reference sequence). Here the CDR3 DNA reads TGCAGTGCTGCCCCGGGACAGGGGAAGGATGAGCAGTTCTTC. Encoded protein: CSAAPGQGKDEQFF.

This clonotype was detected only a few times. The chain recombines TRBV7-2 with TRBJ2-2; D call uncertain. This CDR3 region has 14 residues. Trimming removed 4 bases at V and 4 bases at J, with 10 bases between. CDR1 and CDR2 from the germline V gene are SGHTA and FQGNSA. The CDR3: CASSSVWRTGELFF. The CDR3 coding sequence is TGTGCCAGCAGCTCTGTATGGCGCACCGGGGAGCTGTTTTTT.

The chain links TRBV28 to TRBJ1-2, with D uncertain. The length of the CDR3 is 10 residues. From germline, CDR1 is MDHEN and CDR2 SYDVKM. The germline V and J ends were trimmed by 4 bases and 8 bases, with 5 bases remaining between them. In nucleotides, the CDR3 is TGTGCCAGCAGTTCCGGAGGCTACACCTTC. It translates to CASSSGGYTF.

The chain is built from TRBV7-2 and TRBJ2-7, with a tentative D call TRBD2 (6 bases). Trimming shortened V by 4 bases and J by 5 bases, and 15 bases separated the two germline ends. Germline CDR1 reads SGHTA; CDR2 reads FQGNSA. The CDR3 is 14 amino acids. CDR3 amino acids: CASSSSRDSDEQYF. The CDR3 nucleotides read TGTGCCAGCAGCTCGTCTAGGGACTCGGACGAGCAGTACTTC.

This clonotype was observed many times. CDR3 sequence: CSASTESPGYGYTF. The CDR3 coding sequence is TGCAGTGCTAGTACTGAATCCCCCGGATATGGCTACACCTTC. The chain uses TRBV20-1 and TRBJ1-2, with D unclear. V was cut by 3 bases and J by 5 bases, with 16 bases left in between. Germline lookup yields CDR1 DFQATT and CDR2 SNEGSKA (reference sequence). CDR3 length equals 14 residues.

Concerning this clonotype itself: Given a much more abundant clone one base away, this may be a read error. V is TRBV20-1 and J is TRBJ2-7; a weak D match, TRBD1 (6 bases). V was clipped by 3 bases and J by 2 bases, with 14 bases between them. The CDR3 is 14 amino acids. The germline CDR1 and CDR2 sequences are DFQATT and SNEGSKA (reference sequence). The CDR3 loop reads CSASPRDMAYEQYF. In DNA, the CDR3 is TGCAGTGCTAGCCCCCGGGACATGGCCTACGAGCAGTACTTC.

This clonotype appeared many times. The CDR3 nucleotides are TGCAGTGCTCCCGGGACTAGCGGCCTCAATGAGCAGTTCTTC. Protein: CSAPGTSGLNEQFF. The rearrangement links TRBV20-1 to TRBJ2-1, with 11 bases that match TRBD2. The CDR3 runs 14 residues. Germline V CDR1 and CDR2: DFQATT, SNEGSKA (reference sequence). With 5 bases clipped from V and 6 bases from J, the junction kept 6 bases outside the gene matches.